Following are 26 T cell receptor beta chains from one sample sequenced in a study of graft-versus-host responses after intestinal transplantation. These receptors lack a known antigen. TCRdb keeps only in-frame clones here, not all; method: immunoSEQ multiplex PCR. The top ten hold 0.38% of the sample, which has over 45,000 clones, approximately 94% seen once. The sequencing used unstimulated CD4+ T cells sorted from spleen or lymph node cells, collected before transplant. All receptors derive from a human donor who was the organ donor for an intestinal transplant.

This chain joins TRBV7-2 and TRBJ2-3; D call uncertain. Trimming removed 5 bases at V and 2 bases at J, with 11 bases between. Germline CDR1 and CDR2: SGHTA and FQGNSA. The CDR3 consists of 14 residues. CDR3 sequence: CASSLGGYTDTQYF. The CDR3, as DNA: TGTGCCAGCAGCCTGGGTGGATACACAGATACGCAGTATTTT.

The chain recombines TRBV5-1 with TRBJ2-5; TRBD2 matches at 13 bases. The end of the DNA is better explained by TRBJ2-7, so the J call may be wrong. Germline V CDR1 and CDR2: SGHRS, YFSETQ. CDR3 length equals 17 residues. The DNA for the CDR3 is TGCGCCAGCAGCTTTTCACTAGCGGGGGGGCGAATCAACGAGCAGTACTTC. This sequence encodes CASSFSLAGGRINEQYF.

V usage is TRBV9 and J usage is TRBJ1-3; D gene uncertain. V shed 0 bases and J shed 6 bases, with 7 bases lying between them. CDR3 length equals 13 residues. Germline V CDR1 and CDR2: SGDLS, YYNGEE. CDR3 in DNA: TGTGCCAGCAGCGTAGTCCCAGAAAACACCATATATTTT. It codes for CASSVVPENTIYF.

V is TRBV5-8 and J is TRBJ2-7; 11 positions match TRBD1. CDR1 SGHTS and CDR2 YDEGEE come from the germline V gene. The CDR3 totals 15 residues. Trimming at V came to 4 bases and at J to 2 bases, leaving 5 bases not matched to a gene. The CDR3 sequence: CASSPGQGVTYEQYF. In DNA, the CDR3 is TGTGCCAGCAGCCCGGGACAGGGGGTTACCTACGAGCAGTACTTC.

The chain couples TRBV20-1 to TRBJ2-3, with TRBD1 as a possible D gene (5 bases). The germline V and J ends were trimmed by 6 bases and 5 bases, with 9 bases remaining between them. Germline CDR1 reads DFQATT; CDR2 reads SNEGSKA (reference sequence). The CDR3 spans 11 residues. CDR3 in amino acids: CSAPDKDTQYF. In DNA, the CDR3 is TGCAGTGCGCCGGACAAAGATACGCAGTATTTT.

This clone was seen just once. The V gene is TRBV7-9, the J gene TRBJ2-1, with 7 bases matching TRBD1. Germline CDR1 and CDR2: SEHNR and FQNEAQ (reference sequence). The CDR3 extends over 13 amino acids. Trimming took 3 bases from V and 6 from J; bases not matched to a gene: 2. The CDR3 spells CASSFQGVNEQFF. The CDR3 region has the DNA TGTGCCAGCAGCTTTCAGGGGGTCAATGAGCAGTTCTTC.

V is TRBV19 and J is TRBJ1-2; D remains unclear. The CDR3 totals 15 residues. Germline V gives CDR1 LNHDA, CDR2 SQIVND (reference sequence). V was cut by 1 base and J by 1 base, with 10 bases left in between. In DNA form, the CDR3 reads TGTGCCAGTAGTATAGTTTTGGGCTTTAACTATGGCTACACCTTC. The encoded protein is CASSIVLGFNYGYTF.

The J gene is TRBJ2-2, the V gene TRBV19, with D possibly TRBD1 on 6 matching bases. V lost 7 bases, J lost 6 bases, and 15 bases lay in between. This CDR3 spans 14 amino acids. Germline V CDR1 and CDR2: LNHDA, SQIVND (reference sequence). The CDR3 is CASITRRGAGELFF. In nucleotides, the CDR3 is TGTGCCAGTATTACCCGCAGGGGCGCCGGGGAGCTGTTTTTT.

The CDR3 region is CASSLSRGNTEAFF. The CDR3 DNA follows: TGTGCCAGCTCACTTAGCAGGGGAAACACTGAAGCTTTCTTT. The rearrangement joins TRBV18 to TRBJ1-1; D might be TRBD1 (6 bases). The germline CDR1 and CDR2 sequences are KGHSH and LQKENI. The CDR3 length is 14 residues. V lost 4 bases, J lost 2 bases, and 11 bases lay in between.

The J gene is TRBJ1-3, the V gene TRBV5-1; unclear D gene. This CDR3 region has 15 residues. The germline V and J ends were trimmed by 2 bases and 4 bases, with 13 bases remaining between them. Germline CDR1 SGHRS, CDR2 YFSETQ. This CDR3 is CASSLGRGDGNTIYF. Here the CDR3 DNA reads TGCGCCAGCAGCTTAGGTCGGGGTGACGGAAACACCATATATTTT.

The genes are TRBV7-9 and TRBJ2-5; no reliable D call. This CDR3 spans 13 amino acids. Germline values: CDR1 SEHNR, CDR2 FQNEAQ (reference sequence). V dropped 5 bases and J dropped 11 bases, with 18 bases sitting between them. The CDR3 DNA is TGTGCCAGCAGCAATCGGACGGTTACAGCGCAGTACTTC. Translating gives CASSNRTVTAQYF.

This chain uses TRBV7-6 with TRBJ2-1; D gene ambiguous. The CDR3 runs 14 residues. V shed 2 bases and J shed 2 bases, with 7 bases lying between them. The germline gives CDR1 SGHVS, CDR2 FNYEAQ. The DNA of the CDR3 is TGTGCCAGCAGCTTACTAGGCACCTACAATGAGCAGTTCTTC. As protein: CASSLLGTYNEQFF.

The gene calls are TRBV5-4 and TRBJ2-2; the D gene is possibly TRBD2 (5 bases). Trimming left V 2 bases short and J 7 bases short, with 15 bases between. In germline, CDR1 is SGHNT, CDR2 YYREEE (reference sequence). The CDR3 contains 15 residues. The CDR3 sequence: CASSLRLQGGGELFF. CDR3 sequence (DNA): TGTGCCAGCAGCTTAAGGCTCCAAGGAGGCGGGGAGCTGTTTTTT.

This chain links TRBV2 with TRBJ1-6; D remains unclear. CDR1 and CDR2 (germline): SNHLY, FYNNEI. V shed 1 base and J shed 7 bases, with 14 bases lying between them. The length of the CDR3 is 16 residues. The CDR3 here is CASSEERLIRNSPLHF. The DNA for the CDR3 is TGTGCCAGCAGTGAAGAACGCCTCATTAGGAATTCACCCCTCCACTTT.

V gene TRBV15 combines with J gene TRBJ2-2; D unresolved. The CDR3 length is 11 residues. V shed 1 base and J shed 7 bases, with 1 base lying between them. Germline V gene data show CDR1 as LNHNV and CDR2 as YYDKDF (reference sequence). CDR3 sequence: CATSRVGELFF. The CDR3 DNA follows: TGTGCCACCAGCAGAGTCGGGGAGCTGTTTTTT.

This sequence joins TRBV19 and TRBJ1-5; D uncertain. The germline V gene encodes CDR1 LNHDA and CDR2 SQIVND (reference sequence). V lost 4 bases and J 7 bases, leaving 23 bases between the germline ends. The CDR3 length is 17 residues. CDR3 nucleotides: TGTGCCAGTAGTAAGGTCCTAATGGGGATCTCGAACCAGCCCCAGCATTTT. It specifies CASSKVLMGISNQPQHF.

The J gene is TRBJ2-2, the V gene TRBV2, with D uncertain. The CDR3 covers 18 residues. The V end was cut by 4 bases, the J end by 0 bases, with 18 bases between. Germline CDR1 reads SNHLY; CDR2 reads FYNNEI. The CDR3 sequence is CASSGYTPGYSNTGELFF. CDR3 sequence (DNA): TGTGCCAGCAGTGGATATACCCCAGGCTATTCGAACACCGGGGAGCTGTTTTTT.

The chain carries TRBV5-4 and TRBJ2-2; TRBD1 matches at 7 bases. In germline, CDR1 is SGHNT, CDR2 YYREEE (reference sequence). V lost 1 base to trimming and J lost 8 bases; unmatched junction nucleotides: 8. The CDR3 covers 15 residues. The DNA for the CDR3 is TGTGCCAGCAGCTTGACCCGGGACAGTATAGGGGAGCTGTTTTTT. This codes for CASSLTRDSIGELFF.

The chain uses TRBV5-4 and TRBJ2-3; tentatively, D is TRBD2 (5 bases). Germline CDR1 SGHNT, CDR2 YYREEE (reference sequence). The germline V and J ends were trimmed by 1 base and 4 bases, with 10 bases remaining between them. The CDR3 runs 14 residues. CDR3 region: CASSLPSRADTQYF. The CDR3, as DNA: TGTGCCAGCAGCTTGCCTAGCCGGGCAGATACGCAGTATTTT.

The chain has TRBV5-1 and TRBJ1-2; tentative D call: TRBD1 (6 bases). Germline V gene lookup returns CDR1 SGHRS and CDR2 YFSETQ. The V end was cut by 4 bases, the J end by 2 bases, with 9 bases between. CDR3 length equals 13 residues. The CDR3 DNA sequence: TGCGCCAGCAGCGCGGACAGCAACTATGGCTACACCTTC. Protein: CASSADSNYGYTF. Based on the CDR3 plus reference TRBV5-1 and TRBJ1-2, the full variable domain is KAGVTQTPRYLIKTRGQQVTLSCSPISGHRSVSWYQQTPGQGLQFLFEYFSETQRNKGNFPGRFSGRQFSNSRSEMNVSTLELGDSALYLCASSADSNYGYTFGSGTRLTVV.

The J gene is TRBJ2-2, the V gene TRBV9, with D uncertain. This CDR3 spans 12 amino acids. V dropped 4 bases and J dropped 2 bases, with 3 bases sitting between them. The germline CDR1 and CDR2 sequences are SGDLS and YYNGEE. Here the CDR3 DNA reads TGTGCCAGCAGCCTCAACACCGGGGAGCTGTTTTTT. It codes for CASSLNTGELFF.

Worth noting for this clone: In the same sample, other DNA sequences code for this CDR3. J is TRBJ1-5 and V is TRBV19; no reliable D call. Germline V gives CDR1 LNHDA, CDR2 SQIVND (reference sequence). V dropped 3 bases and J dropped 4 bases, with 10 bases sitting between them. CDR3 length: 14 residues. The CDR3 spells CASSILGGNQPQHF. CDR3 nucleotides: TGTGCCAGTAGTATCTTGGGCGGAAATCAGCCCCAGCATTTT.

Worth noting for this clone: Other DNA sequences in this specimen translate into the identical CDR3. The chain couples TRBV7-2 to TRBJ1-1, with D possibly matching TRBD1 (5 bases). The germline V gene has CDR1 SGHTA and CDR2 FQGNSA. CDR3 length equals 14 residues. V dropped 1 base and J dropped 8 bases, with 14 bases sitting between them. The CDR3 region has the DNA TGTGCCAGCAGCTTAGGAGGGGCGATCACCGAAGCTTTCTTT. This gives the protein CASSLGGAITEAFF.

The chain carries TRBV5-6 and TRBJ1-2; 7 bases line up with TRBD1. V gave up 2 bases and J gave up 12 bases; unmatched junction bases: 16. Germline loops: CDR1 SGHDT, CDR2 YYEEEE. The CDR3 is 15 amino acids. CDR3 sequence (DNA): TGTGCCAGCAGCTTTGCCCTCCCGACAAGACAGGGAAACACCTTC. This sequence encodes CASSFALPTRQGNTF.

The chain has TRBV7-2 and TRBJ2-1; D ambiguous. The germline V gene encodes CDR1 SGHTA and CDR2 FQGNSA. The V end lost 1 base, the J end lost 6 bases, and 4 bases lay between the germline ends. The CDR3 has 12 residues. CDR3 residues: CASSLVRNEQFF. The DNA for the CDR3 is TGTGCCAGCAGCTTAGTACGCAATGAGCAGTTCTTC.

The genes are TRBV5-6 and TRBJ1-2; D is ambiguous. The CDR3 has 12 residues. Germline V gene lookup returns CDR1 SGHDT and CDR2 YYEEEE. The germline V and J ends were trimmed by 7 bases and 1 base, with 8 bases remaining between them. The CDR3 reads CASGGFNYGYTF. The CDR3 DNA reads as TGTGCCAGCGGCGGCTTTAACTATGGCTACACCTTC.